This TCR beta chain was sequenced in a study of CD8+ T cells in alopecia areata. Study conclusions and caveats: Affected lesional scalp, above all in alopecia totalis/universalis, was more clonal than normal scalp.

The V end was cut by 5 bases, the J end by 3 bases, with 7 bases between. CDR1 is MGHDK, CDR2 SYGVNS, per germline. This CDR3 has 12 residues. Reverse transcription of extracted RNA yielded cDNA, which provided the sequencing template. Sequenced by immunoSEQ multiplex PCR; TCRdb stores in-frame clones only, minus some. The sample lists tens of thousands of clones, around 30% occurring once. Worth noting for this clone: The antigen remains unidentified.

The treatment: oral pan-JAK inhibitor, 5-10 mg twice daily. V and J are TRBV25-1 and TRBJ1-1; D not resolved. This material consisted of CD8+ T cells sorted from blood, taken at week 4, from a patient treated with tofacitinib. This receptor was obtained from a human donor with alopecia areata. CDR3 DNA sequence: TGTGCCAGCAGTAACAGCTACACTGAAGCTTTCTTT. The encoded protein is CASSNSYTEAFF.